This T cell receptor beta chain was retrieved from a study of CD8+CD57+ T cells in acquired aplastic anemia. Study-level results: Patients showed no significant difference from controls in CD8+ Simpson's diversity. CD8+CD57+ cells in patients trailed total CD4+ and CD8+ pools in diversity.

Sequencing was done on patients that had shown CD8+CD57+ cell expansion by flow cytometry. For CDR3 and TCR beta VDJ profiling, genomic DNA was the template used. TCRdb re-derived calls from the reads in MiXCR, one entry per CDR3 protein. The sample holds 17,000 or so distinct CDR3 sequences, roughly 37% seen once. Regarding this clonotype: Its antigen remains unknown.

The length of the CDR3 is 13 residues. V was clipped by 4 bases and J by 7 bases; unmatched bases: 5. Germline CDR1 is SNHLY and CDR2 is FYNNEI. The V call is TRBV2, the J call TRBJ2-7; TRBD1 matches at 9 bases. The sequenced sample consisted of CD8+CD57+ T cells sorted from PBMCs. Subset of the sample: bead-enriched CD8+CD57+ effector memory T cells from SAA patients. The TCR originated in a human donor with aplastic anemia. CDR3 bases: TGTGCCAGCAGTGCCAGGACAGGGGTTGAGCAGTACTTC. Its protein is CASSARTGVEQYF.